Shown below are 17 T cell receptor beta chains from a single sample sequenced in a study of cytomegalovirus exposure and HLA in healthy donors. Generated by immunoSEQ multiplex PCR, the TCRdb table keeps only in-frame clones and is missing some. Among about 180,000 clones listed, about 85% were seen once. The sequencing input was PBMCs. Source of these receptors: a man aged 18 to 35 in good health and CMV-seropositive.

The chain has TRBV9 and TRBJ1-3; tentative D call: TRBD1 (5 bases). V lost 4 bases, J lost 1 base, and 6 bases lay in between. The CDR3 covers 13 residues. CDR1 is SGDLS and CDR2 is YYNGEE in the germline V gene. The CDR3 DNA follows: TGTGCCAGCAGCTCAGGGTCTGGAAACACCATATATTTT. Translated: CASSSGSGNTIYF.

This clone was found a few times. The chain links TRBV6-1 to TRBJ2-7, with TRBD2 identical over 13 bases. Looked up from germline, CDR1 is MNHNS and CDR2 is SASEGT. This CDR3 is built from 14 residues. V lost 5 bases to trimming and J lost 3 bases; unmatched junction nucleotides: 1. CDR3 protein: CASSTSGGGYEQYF. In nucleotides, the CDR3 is TGTGCCAGCAGTACTAGCGGGGGGGGCTACGAGCAGTACTTC.

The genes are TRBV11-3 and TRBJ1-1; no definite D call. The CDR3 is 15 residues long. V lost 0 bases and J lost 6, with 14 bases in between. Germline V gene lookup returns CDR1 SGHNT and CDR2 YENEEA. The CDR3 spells CASSLDSRREAEAFF. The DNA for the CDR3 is TGTGCCAGCAGCTTAGATTCTCGAAGAGAAGCTGAAGCTTTCTTT.

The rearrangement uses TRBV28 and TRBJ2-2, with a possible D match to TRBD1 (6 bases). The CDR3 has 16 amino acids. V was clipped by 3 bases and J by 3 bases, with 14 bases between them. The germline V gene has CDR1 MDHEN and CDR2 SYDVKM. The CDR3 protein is CASSFDDRLDTGELFF. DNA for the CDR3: TGTGCCAGCAGTTTTGATGACAGGTTAGACACCGGGGAGCTGTTTTTT.

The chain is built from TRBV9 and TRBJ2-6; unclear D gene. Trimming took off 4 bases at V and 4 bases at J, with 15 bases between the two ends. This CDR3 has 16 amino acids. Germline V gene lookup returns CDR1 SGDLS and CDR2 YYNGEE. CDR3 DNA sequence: TGTGCCAGCAGCCCCCCCTCGGGTACCGGGGCCAACGTCCTGACTTTC. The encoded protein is CASSPPSGTGANVLTF.

The CDR3 region is CASSLTLNTEAFF. CDR3 nucleotides: TGTGCCAGCAGCTTGACACTCAACACTGAAGCTTTCTTT. V is TRBV7-8 and J is TRBJ1-1; the D is unclear. V lost 3 bases and J 2 bases, leaving 7 bases between the germline ends. From germline, CDR1 is SGHVS and CDR2 FQNEAQ. This CDR3 region has 13 residues.

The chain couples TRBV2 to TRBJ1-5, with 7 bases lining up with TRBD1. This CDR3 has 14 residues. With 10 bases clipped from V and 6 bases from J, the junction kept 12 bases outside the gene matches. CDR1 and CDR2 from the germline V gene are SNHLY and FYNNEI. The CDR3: CATSYEGAGQPQHF. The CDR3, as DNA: TGTGCCACCTCCTACGAGGGGGCCGGTCAGCCCCAGCATTTT.

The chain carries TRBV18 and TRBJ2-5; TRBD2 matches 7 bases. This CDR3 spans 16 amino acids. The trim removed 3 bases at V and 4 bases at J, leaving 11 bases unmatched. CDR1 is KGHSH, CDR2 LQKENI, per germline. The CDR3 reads CASSPLERGGGETQYF. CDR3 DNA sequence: TGTGCCAGCTCACCTCTCGAACGCGGGGGTGGAGAGACCCAGTACTTC.

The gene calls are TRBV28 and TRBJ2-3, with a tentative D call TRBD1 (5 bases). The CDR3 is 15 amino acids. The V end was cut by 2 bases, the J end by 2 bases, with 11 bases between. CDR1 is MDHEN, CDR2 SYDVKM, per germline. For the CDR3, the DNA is TGTGCCAGCAGTTTAGAAAAGGACAACACAGATACGCAGTATTTT. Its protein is CASSLEKDNTDTQYF. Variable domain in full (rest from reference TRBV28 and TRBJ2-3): DVKVTQSSRYLVKRTGEKVFLECVQDMDHENMFWYRQDPGLGLRLIYFSYDVKMKEKGDIPEGYSVSREKKERFSLILESASTNQTSMYLCASSLEKDNTDTQYFGPGTRLTVL.

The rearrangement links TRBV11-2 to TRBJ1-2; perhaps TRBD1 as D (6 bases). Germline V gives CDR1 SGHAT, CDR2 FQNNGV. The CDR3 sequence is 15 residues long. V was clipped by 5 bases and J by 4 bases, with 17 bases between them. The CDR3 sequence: CASSPTGGPGYGYTF. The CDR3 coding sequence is TGTGCCAGCAGCCCCACGGGGGGCCCGGGCTATGGCTACACCTTC. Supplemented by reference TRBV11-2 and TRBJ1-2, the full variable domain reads EAGVAQSPRYKIIEKRQSVAFWCNPISGHATLYWYQQILGQGPKLLIQFQNNGVVDDSQLPKDRFSAERLKGVDSTLKIQPAKLEDSAVYLCASSPTGGPGYGYTFGSGTRLTVV.

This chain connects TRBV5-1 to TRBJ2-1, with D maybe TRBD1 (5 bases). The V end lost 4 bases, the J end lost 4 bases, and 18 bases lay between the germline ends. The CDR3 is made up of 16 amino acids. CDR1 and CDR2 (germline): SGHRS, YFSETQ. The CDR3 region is CASSSHEPQGYNEQFF. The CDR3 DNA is TGCGCCAGCAGCAGCCACGAGCCCCAGGGTTACAATGAGCAGTTCTTC. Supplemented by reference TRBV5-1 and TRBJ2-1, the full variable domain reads KAGVTQTPRYLIKTRGQQVTLSCSPISGHRSVSWYQQTPGQGLQFLFEYFSETQRNKGNFPGRFSGRQFSNSRSEMNVSTLELGDSALYLCASSSHEPQGYNEQFFGPGTRLTVL.

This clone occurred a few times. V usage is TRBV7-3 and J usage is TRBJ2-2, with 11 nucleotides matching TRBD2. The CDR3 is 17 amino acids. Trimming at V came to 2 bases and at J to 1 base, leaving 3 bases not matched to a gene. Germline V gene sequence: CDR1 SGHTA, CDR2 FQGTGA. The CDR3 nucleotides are TGTGCCAGCAGCTTATTGGGACTAGCGGTGAACACCGGGGAGCTGTTTTTT. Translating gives CASSLLGLAVNTGELFF.

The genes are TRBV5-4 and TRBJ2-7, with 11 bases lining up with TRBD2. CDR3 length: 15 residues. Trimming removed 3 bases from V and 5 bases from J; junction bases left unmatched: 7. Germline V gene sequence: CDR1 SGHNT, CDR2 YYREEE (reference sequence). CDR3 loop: CASSSIAGGLHEQYF. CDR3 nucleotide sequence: TGTGCCAGCAGCTCAATAGCGGGGGGGCTCCACGAGCAGTACTTC.

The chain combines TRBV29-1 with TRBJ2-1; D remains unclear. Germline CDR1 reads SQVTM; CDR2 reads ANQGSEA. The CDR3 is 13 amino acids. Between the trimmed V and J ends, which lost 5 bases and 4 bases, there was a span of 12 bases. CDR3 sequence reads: CSVRQFEYNEQFF. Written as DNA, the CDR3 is TGCAGCGTTCGCCAGTTCGAATACAATGAGCAGTTCTTC.

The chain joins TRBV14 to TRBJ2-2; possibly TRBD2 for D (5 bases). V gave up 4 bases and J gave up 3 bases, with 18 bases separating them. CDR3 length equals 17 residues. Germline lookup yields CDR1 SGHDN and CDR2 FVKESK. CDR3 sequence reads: CASSPRWTPRDTGELFF. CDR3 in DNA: TGTGCCAGCAGCCCCCGTTGGACCCCGAGGGACACCGGGGAGCTGTTTTTT.

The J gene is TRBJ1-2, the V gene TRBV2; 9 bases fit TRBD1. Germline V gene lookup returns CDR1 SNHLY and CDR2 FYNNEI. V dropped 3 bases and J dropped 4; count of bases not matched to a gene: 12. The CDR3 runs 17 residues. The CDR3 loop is CASSDDRGDLVRYGYTF. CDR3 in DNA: TGTGCCAGCAGTGACGACAGGGGGGACCTTGTTCGCTATGGCTACACCTTC.

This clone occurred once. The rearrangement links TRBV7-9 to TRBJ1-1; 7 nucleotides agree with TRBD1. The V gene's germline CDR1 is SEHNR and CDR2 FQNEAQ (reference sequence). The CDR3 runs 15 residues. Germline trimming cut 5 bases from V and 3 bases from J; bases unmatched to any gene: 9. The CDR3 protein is CASSKPTGEDTEAFF. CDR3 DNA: TGTGCCAGCAGCAAACCTACAGGGGAGGACACTGAAGCTTTCTTT.